This T cell receptor (beta chain) was sequenced for a study of cytomegalovirus exposure and HLA in healthy donors. Germline CDR1 is MNHNY and CDR2 is SVGAGI (reference sequence). The CDR3 spans 15 residues. V lost 2 bases and J lost 3, with 12 bases in between. The PCR was carried out with 60 Vbeta primers and 13 Jbeta primers. The method was immunoSEQ multiplex PCR; TCRdb's version includes in-frame clones alone and lacks a portion of them. The sample includes approximately 120,000 clones. The clonotype was recovered from a young man in good health and CMV-seronegative. The sequenced sample consisted of PBMCs. This chain uses TRBV6-6 with TRBJ2-3, with TRBD1 as a possible D gene (5 bases). Written as DNA, the CDR3 is TGTGCCAGCAGTTACCAGGGCTCGAGGACAGATACGCAGTATTTT. Its protein is CASSYQGSRTDTQYF.